Listed here are 14 T cell receptor beta chains from one sample, sequenced in a study of OX40 agonist ivuxolimab in advanced cancers. Sequencing was performed with immunoSEQ multiplex PCR; in TCRdb, only in-frame clones are kept and a portion is missing. The sample has some 95,000 clones; 92% are singletons. Sequenced here: CD4+ or CD8+ T cells sorted from blood, sampled in a trial of the OX40 agonist ivuxolimab. The receptors derive from an adult with an advanced solid tumor such as melanoma, head and neck, liver or kidney cancer.

The gene calls are TRBV6-5 and TRBJ2-7; D is unresolved. Trimming left V 4 bases short and J 2 bases short, with 6 bases between. The length of the CDR3 is 12 residues. Germline-derived CDR1 and CDR2 are MNHEY and SVGAGI. CDR3 amino acids: CASSSGTYEQYF. In DNA form, the CDR3 reads TGTGCCAGCAGTTCTGGGACCTACGAGCAGTACTTC.

V usage is TRBV7-8 and J usage is TRBJ2-5, with a tentative D call TRBD1 (6 bases). The germline CDR1 and CDR2 sequences are SGHVS and FQNEAQ. Between the trimmed V and J ends, which lost 8 bases and 1 base, there was a span of 8 bases. This CDR3 is built from 12 residues. Written as DNA, the CDR3 is TGTGCCAGCGGACAGCCCCAAGAGACCCAGTACTTC. It encodes CASGQPQETQYF.

V and J are TRBV5-1 and TRBJ2-3; D tentatively reads TRBD1 or TRBD2 (5 bases each). The CDR3 extends over 16 amino acids. The V gene's germline CDR1 is SGHRS and CDR2 YFSETQ. V lost 5 bases and J lost 2, with 18 bases in between. The CDR3 here is CASRISGADFTDTQYF. The CDR3 nucleotides read TGCGCCAGCAGAATATCCGGGGCAGACTTCACAGATACGCAGTATTTT.

V gene TRBV19 combines with J gene TRBJ2-5, with D perhaps matching TRBD1 or TRBD2 (5 bases each). Germline CDR1 LNHDA, CDR2 SQIVND (reference sequence). The CDR3 loop spans 14 amino acids. V shed 7 bases and J shed 3 bases, with 15 bases lying between them. The CDR3 is CASTGTAAEETQYF. In DNA, the CDR3 is TGTGCCAGTACCGGGACGGCGGCGGAAGAGACCCAGTACTTC.

This chain joins TRBV2 and TRBJ2-5; 7 bases are a match to TRBD1. CDR3 length: 16 amino acids. CDR1 and CDR2 from the germline V gene are SNHLY and FYNNEI. The V segment lost 5 bases and the J segment 2 bases; nucleotides outside the gene matches: 11. The CDR3 DNA reads TGTGCCAGCAGTTTAGACCCGGGACAGCCACAAGAGACCCAGTACTTC. This gives the protein CASSLDPGQPQETQYF.

This clone showed up just once. V usage is TRBV9 and J usage is TRBJ2-1, with 11 bases aligning to TRBD2. After removal of 2 bases from V and 5 bases from J, the junction contained 3 bases not matched to a gene. This CDR3 contains 15 residues. From germline, CDR1 is SGDLS and CDR2 YYNGEE. Here the CDR3 DNA reads TGTGCCAGCAGCGTTGGGACTAGCGGAAACAATGAGCAGTTCTTC. The encoded protein is CASSVGTSGNNEQFF.

V and J are TRBV6-5 and TRBJ2-6; D not resolved. Germline lookup yields CDR1 MNHEY and CDR2 SVGAGI. This CDR3 has 16 residues. The germline V and J ends were trimmed by 1 base and 0 bases, with 7 bases remaining between them. The CDR3 loop reads CASSYLLISGANVLTF. The CDR3 DNA is TGTGCCAGCAGTTACTTGTTGATCTCTGGGGCCAACGTCCTGACTTTC.

The V call is TRBV4-1, the J call TRBJ1-2; tentatively, D is TRBD1 (5 bases). The germline gives CDR1 MGHRA, CDR2 YSYEKL. Deletions cut 0 bases from V and 8 bases from J, with 13 bases between. The CDR3 consists of 14 residues. CDR3 DNA sequence: TGCGCCAGCAGCCAAGAGTTGGGGCTCGGGGGCTACACCTTC. It specifies CASSQELGLGGYTF.

This chain connects TRBV5-1 to TRBJ2-2; the match to TRBD1 covers 10 bases. The V gene's germline CDR1 is SGHRS and CDR2 YFSETQ. V shed 3 bases, J shed 5 bases, and the junction held 10 bases outside the gene matches. The CDR3 is 17 residues long. The CDR3 nucleotides are TGCGCCAGCAGCTCACTAACCGGGACAGGGGAGACCGGGGAGCTGTTTTTT. Its protein product is CASSSLTGTGETGELFF.

The J gene is TRBJ2-7, the V gene TRBV4-2; D may be TRBD2 (5 bases). The CDR3 runs 14 residues. Germline V CDR1 and CDR2: LGHNA, YNFKEQ. Trimming removed 9 bases at V and 0 bases at J, with 15 bases between. The CDR3 loop reads CASNRREASYEQYF. The DNA for the CDR3 is TGTGCCAGTAACCGACGGGAAGCCTCCTACGAGCAGTACTTC.

The chain is built from TRBV9 and TRBJ1-1; a weak D match, TRBD1 (5 bases). The CDR3 spans 14 residues. CDR1 and CDR2 (germline): SGDLS, YYNGEE. The germline V and J ends were trimmed by 4 bases and 5 bases, with 15 bases remaining between them. The DNA of the CDR3 is TGTGCCAGCAGCCCCGATGGGGGAGGGACTGAAGCTTTCTTT. Translating gives CASSPDGGGTEAFF.

The CDR3 here is CASTKAGPNEKLFF. The DNA for the CDR3 is TGTGCCAGTACCAAGGCGGGGCCCAATGAAAAACTGTTTTTT. The J gene is TRBJ1-4, the V gene TRBV19; perhaps TRBD1 as D (5 bases). V was cut by 7 bases and J by 5 bases, with 14 bases left in between. The CDR3 has 14 residues. Germline-derived CDR1 and CDR2 are LNHDA and SQIVND (reference sequence).

The chain links TRBV18 to TRBJ2-1; TRBD2 aligns across 10 bases. Germline assignment: CDR1 KGHSH and CDR2 LQKENI. This CDR3 comprises 17 residues. Trimming at V came to 0 bases and at J to 8 bases, leaving 10 bases not matched to a gene. CDR3 residues: CASSPPGQGGTSDEQFF. The CDR3 nucleotides read TGTGCCAGCTCACCACCGGGGCAGGGGGGGACTAGCGATGAGCAGTTCTTC.

The rearrangement uses TRBV19 and TRBJ2-2, with D tentatively TRBD1 or TRBD2 (5 bases each). There are 15 residues in the CDR3. The V and J ends lost 9 bases and 3 bases respectively, with 17 bases between them. Germline V gives CDR1 LNHDA, CDR2 SQIVND (reference sequence). The CDR3 DNA reads TGTGCCAGCGGGGCACCGGGTAGGGACACCGGGGAGCTGTTTTTT. Translation: CASGAPGRDTGELFF.